This TCR beta chain comes out of a study of blood T cell repertoires in COVID-19. The V end lost 0 bases, the J end lost 8 bases, and 6 bases lay between the germline ends. The germline V gene has CDR1 SGHNT and CDR2 YYREEE (reference sequence). The CDR3 contains 12 residues. The data were produced by immunoSEQ multiplex PCR, yet TCRdb's version contains in-frame clones alone and is incomplete. The table shows hundreds of thousands of clones, with over 75% occurring only once. The sequence derives from a man in his forties or fifties who had recovered from COVID-19. J is TRBJ2-1 and V is TRBV5-4; D is ambiguous. The sequencing input was PBMCs or T cells enriched from blood (not recorded which). CDR3 nucleotide sequence: TGTGCCAGCAGCTTGGGTCTGTATGAGCAGTTCTTC. It yields the protein CASSLGLYEQFF.